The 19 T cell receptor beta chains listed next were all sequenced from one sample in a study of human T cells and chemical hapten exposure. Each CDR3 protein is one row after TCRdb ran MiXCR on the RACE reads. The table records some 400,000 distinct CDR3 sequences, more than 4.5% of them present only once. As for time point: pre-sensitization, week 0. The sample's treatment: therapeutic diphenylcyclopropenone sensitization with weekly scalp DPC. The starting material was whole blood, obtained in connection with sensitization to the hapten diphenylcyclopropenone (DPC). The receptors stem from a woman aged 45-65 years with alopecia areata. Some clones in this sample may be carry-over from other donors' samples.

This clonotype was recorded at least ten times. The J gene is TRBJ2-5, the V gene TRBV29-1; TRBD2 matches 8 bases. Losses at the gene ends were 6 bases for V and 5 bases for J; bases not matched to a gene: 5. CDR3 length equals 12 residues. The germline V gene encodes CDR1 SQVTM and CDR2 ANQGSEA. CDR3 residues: CSVREGSETQYF. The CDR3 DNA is TGCAGCGTCCGGGAGGGGTCGGAGACCCAGTACTTC.

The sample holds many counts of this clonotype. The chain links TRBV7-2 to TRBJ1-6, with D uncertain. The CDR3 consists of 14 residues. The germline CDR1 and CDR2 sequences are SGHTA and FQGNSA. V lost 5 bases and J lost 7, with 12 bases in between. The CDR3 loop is CASSPQGRNSPLHF. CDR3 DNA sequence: TGTGCCAGCAGCCCCCAAGGGAGAAATTCACCCCTCCACTTT.

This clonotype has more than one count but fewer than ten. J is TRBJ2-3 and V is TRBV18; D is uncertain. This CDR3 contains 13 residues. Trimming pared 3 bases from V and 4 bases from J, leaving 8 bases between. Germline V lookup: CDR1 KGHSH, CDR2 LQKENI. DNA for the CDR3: TGTGCCAGCTCACCCAAGCCGTCAGATACGCAGTATTTT. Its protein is CASSPKPSDTQYF.

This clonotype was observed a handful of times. CDR3 coding DNA: TGTGCCACCAGTGGAGCCCTCGAGACAGCTAGCACAGATACGCAGTATTTT. Protein: CATSGALETASTDTQYF. The chain recombines TRBV24-1 with TRBJ2-3; D is perhaps TRBD1 (5 bases). Per germline, CDR1 KGHDR and CDR2 SFDVKD. Trimming took 5 bases from V and 0 from J, leaving 17 bases between them. The CDR3 is 17 residues long.

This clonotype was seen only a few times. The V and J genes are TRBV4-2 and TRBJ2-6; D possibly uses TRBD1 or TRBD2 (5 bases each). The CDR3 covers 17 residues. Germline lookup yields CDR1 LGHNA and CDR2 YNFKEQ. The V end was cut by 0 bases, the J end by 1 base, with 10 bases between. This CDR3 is CASSQDRELSGANVLTF. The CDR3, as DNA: TGTGCCAGCAGCCAAGACAGGGAGTTGTCTGGGGCCAACGTCCTGACTTTC.

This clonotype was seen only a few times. The CDR3 DNA reads TGTGCCAGCAGCCAAGATAGGCCCGTTGGCACAGATACGCAGTATTTT. It is translated as CASSQDRPVGTDTQYF. J is TRBJ2-3 and V is TRBV3-1; D is ambiguous. The V end lost 0 bases, the J end lost 1 base, and 11 bases lay between the germline ends. The CDR3 covers 16 residues. Germline V lookup: CDR1 LGHDT, CDR2 YNNKEL (reference sequence).

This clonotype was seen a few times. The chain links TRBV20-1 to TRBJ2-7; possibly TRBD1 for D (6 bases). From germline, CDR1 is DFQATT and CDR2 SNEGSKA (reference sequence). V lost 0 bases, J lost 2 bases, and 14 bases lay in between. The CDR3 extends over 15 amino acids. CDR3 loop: CSARDPRGHTYEQYF. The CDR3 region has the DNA TGCAGTGCTAGAGATCCCAGGGGTCATACCTACGAGCAGTACTTC.

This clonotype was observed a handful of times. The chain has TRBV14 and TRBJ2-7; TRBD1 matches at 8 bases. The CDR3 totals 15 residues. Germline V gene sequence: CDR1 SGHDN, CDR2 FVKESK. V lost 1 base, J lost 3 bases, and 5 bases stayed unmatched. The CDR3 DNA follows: TGTGCCAGCAGCCAAGGGGGGGACAGGAACTACGAGCAGTACTTC. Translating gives CASSQGGDRNYEQYF.

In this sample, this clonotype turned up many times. The CDR3 nucleotides are TGTGCCAGCTCAGCCGAGGACAGGGGAGACTATGGCTACACCTTC. It translates to CASSAEDRGDYGYTF. The V call is TRBV18, the J call TRBJ1-2, with 9 positions matching TRBD1. The CDR3 is 15 residues long. The V and J ends lost 5 bases and 3 bases, in that order; junction bases with no gene match: 7. Germline-derived CDR1 and CDR2 are KGHSH and LQKENI.

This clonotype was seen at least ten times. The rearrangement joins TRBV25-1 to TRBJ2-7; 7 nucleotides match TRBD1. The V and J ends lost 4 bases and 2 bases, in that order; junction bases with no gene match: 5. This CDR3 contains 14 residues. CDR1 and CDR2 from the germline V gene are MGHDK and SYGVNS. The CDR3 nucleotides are TGTGCCAGCAGTGGTCGACAGGGCCCCTACGAGCAGTACTTC. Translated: CASSGRQGPYEQYF.

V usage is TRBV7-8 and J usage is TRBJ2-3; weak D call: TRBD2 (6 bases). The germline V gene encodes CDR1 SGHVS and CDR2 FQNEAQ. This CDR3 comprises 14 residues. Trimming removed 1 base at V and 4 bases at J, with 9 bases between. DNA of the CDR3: TGTGCCAGCAGCTTAGGGTCTAGCGCAGATACGCAGTATTTT. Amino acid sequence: CASSLGSSADTQYF.

This chain's CDR3 is CASSLDGRPNYGYTF. CDR3 coding DNA: TGCGCCAGCAGCTTGGACGGCAGACCTAACTATGGCTACACCTTC. The chain joins TRBV5-1 to TRBJ1-2; no clear D. This CDR3 is built from 15 residues. Trimming took off 0 bases at V and 0 bases at J, with 9 bases between the two ends. From germline, CDR1 is SGHRS and CDR2 YFSETQ.

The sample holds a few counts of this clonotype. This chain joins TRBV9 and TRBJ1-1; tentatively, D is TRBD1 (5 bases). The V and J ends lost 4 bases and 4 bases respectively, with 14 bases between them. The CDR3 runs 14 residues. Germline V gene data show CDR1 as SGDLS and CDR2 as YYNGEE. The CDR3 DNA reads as TGTGCCAGCAGCAATTCAGGGTTGAGCACTGAAGCTTTCTTT. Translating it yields CASSNSGLSTEAFF.

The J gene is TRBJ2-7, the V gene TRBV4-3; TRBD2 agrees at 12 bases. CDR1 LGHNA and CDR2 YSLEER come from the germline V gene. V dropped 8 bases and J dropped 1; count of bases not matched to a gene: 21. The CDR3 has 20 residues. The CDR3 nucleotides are TGCGCCAGCGGGCCGCGGGCACCTCCGACTAGCGGGAGCTGGTCCTACGAGCAGTACTTC. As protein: CASGPRAPPTSGSWSYEQYF.

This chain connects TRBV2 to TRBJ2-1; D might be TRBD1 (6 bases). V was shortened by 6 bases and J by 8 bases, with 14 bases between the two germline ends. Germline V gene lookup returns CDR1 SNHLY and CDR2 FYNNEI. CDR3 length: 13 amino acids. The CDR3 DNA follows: TGTGCCAGCAGCGACCAGGGGATTGATGAGCAGTTCTTC. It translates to CASSDQGIDEQFF.

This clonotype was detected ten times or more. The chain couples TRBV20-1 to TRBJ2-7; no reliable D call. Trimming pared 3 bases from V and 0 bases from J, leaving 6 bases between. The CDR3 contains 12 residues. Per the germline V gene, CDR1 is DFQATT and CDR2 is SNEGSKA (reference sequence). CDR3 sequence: CSARLVSYEQYF. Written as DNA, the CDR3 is TGCAGTGCTAGGCTGGTCTCCTACGAGCAGTACTTC.

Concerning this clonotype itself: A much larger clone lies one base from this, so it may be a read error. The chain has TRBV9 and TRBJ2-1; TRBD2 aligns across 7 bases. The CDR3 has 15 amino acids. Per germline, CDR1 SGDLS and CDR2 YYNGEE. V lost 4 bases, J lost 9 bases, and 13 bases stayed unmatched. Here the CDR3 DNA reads TGTGCCAGCAGCTGCAGACTAGCTGCCGTAGGTGAGCAGTTCTTC. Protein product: CASSCRLAAVGEQFF.

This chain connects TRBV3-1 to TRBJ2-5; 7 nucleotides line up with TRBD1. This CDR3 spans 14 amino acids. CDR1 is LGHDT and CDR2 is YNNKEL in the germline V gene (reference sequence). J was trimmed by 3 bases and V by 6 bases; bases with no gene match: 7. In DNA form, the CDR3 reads TGTGCCAGCAGTCCTGGACAGGAGGAAGAGACCCAGTACTTC. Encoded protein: CASSPGQEEETQYF.

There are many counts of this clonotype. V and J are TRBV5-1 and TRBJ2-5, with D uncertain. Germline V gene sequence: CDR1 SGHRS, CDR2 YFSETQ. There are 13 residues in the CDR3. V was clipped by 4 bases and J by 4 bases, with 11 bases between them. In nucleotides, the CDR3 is TGCGCCAGCAGCCCGCTCGGGCCAGAGACCCAGTACTTC. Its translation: CASSPLGPETQYF.